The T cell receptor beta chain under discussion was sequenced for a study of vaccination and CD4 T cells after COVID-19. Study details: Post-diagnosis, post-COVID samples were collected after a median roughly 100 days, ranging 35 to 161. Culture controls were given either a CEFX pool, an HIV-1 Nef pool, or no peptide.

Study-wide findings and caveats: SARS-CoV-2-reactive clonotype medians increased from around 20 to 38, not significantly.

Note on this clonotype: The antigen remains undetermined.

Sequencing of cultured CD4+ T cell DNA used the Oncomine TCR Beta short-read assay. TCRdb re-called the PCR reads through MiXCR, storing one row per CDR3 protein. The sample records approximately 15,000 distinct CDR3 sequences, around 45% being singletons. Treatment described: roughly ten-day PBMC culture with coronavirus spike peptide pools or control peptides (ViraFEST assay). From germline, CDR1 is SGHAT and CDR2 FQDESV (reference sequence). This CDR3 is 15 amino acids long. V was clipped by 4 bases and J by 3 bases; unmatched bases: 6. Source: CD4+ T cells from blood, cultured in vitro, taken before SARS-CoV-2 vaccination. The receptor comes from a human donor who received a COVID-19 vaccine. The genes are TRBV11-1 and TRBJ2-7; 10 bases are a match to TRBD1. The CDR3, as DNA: TGTGCCAGCAGCTCCCCGGGACAGGGGCACTACGAGCAGTACTTC. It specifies CASSSPGQGHYEQYF. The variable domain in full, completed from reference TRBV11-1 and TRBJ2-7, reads EAEVAQSPRYKITEKSQAVAFWCDPISGHATLYWYRQILGQGPELLVQFQDESVVDDSQLPKDRFSAERLKGVDSTLKIQPAELGDSAMYLCASSSPGQGHYEQYFGPGTRLTVT.